The 8 T cell receptor beta chains below come from one sample, sequenced in a study of T cell responses to AZD1222 COVID-19 vaccine. Data came from immunoSEQ multiplex PCR; TCRdb stores just in-frame clones and leaves some out. The sample comprises some 140,000 clones, about 92% of which are singletons, and under 20% rests with the top ten. Material: peripheral blood, obtained on day 0 of AZD1222 vaccination. Source of these receptors: an adult in good health.

The chain uses TRBV10-3 and TRBJ1-2; D perhaps matches TRBD1 (5 bases). Germline assignment: CDR1 ENHRY and CDR2 SYGVKD. Trimming took off 9 bases at V and 4 bases at J, with 15 bases between the two ends. This CDR3 contains 13 residues. CDR3 DNA: TGTGCCATGGGGGATGTGGGCCTCTATGGCTACACCTTC. It encodes CAMGDVGLYGYTF.

The gene calls are TRBV7-3 and TRBJ2-3, with a tentative D call TRBD1 (6 bases). The CDR3 has 16 residues. CDR1 SGHTA and CDR2 FQGTGA come from the germline V gene. The V gene lost 2 bases and the J gene lost 2 bases, with 14 bases spanning the gap. In DNA form, the CDR3 reads TGTGCCAGCAGCTTAGGGGGCCCCGGCACCACAGATACGCAGTATTTT. Its translation: CASSLGGPGTTDTQYF.

V and J are TRBV9 and TRBJ2-3; D might be TRBD2 (5 bases). The germline V gene encodes CDR1 SGDLS and CDR2 YYNGEE. Trimming stripped 3 bases from V and 6 bases from J, with 11 bases between. This CDR3 is 13 amino acids long. In DNA form, the CDR3 reads TGTGCCAGCAGCGCCCCGAGGGCCGATACGCAGTATTTT. Protein: CASSAPRADTQYF. The full variable domain, in which reference TRBV9 and TRBJ2-3 provide the parts outside the CDR3, is DSGVTQTPKHLITATGQRVTLRCSPRSGDLSVYWYQQSLDQGLQFLIQYYNGEERAKGNILERFSAQQFPDLHSELNLSSLELGDSALYFCASSAPRADTQYFGPGTRLTVL.

The chain is built from TRBV2 and TRBJ1-6; 7 nucleotides match TRBD1. Germline V lookup: CDR1 SNHLY, CDR2 FYNNEI. Trimming took 7 bases from V and 3 from J; bases not matched to a gene: 6. The CDR3 spans 15 residues. CDR3 DNA sequence: TGTGCCAGCATCGAGGGGGCCGGCTATAATTCACCCCTCCACTTT. This sequence encodes CASIEGAGYNSPLHF.

J is TRBJ2-1 and V is TRBV20-1; D is possibly TRBD1 (6 bases). The CDR3 length is 14 residues. The germline V and J ends were trimmed by 3 bases and 0 bases, with 9 bases remaining between them. Germline V gives CDR1 DFQATT, CDR2 SNEGSKA (reference sequence). The CDR3 protein is CSASQGNSYNEQFF. The DNA for the CDR3 is TGCAGTGCTAGTCAGGGGAACTCCTACAATGAGCAGTTCTTC.

The chain uses TRBV30 and TRBJ1-2, with D perhaps TRBD1 (5 bases). Germline-derived CDR1 and CDR2 are GTSNPN and SVGIG (reference sequence). Deletions cut 0 bases from V and 4 bases from J, with 9 bases between. The CDR3 sequence is 13 residues long. The CDR3 region is CAWSVLGGYGYTF. The CDR3, as DNA: TGTGCCTGGAGTGTCCTGGGGGGCTATGGCTACACCTTC. The full variable domain, in which reference TRBV30 and TRBJ1-2 provide the parts outside the CDR3, is SQTIHQWPATLVQPVGSPLSLECTVEGTSNPNLYWYRQAAGRGLQLLFYSVGIGQISSEVPQNLSASRPQDRQFILSSKKLLLSDSGFYLCAWSVLGGYGYTFGSGTRLTVV.

The rearrangement joins TRBV7-9 to TRBJ1-4; D may be TRBD1 (5 bases). V lost 5 bases and J 0 bases, leaving 16 bases between the germline ends. The CDR3 contains 17 residues. Per the germline V gene, CDR1 is SEHNR and CDR2 is FQNEAQ (reference sequence). Here the CDR3 reads CASSPPRGAPTNEKLFF. In DNA, the CDR3 is TGTGCCAGCAGCCCGCCCAGAGGGGCCCCAACTAATGAAAAACTGTTTTTT.

This clone was seen once. This rearrangement joins TRBV7-2 to TRBJ1-5; D unclear. Germline V lookup: CDR1 SGHTA, CDR2 FQGNSA. The CDR3 spans 15 residues. V was clipped by 2 bases and J by 0 bases, with 8 bases between them. The CDR3 DNA follows: TGTGCCAGCAGCTTAAGTGGAAATAGCAATCAGCCCCAGCATTTT. Translated, it gives CASSLSGNSNQPQHF.